One and the same sample provided the 8 T cell receptor beta chains below, sequenced in a study of shared clonotypes between healthy human individuals. Sequenced by immunoSEQ multiplex PCR; TCRdb stores in-frame clones only, minus some. The repertoire holds over 950,000 clones, roughly 80% seen once, with 0.85% to 1% in the top ten. Specimen: memory CD4+ T cells from PBMCs. The subset: CD45RA-negative fraction. All receptors come from a man between 18 and 35 years old in good health. Some clones in this sample may be carry-over from other donors' samples.

This rearrangement joins TRBV29-1 to TRBJ2-3; D uncertain. The CDR3 totals 12 residues. Germline V lookup: CDR1 SQVTM, CDR2 ANQGSEA. Deletions cut 6 bases from V and 1 base from J, with 8 bases between. The CDR3 loop reads CSVDIGTDTQYF. CDR3 bases: TGCAGCGTCGACATTGGCACAGATACGCAGTATTTT.

This clone was counted a single time. The chain recombines TRBV9 with TRBJ2-2; TRBD2 matches at 15 bases. In germline, CDR1 is SGDLS, CDR2 YYNGEE. V dropped 4 bases and J dropped 5; count of bases not matched to a gene: 9. This CDR3 has 18 residues. In DNA, the CDR3 is TGTGCCAGCAGCATATCGGGACTAGCGGGAGGACTTACCGGGGAGCTGTTTTTT. It codes for CASSISGLAGGLTGELFF.

The CDR3 spells CASSYINGGSEQFF. In DNA form, the CDR3 reads TGTGCCAGCAGTTACATAAACGGGGGGTCTGAGCAGTTCTTC. The chain combines TRBV6-6 with TRBJ2-1; TRBD2 agrees at 7 bases. The V gene's germline CDR1 is MNHNY and CDR2 SVGAGI (reference sequence). V shed 2 bases and J 9 bases; nucleotides not matched to a gene: 7. The CDR3 loop spans 14 amino acids.

Concerning this clone: This specimen includes other DNA sequences encoding the same CDR3. The CDR3 nucleotides read TGCGCCAGCAGCTCGGGACAGGGCAACACTGAAGCTTTCTTT. It codes for CASSSGQGNTEAFF. The chain combines TRBV5-1 with TRBJ1-1, with TRBD1 identical over 9 bases. The junction had 2 bases not matched to a gene; V was cut back by 3 bases and J by 2 bases. CDR3 length: 14 residues. The germline CDR1 and CDR2 sequences are SGHRS and YFSETQ.

The rearrangement uses TRBV2 and TRBJ2-2; 8 bases fit TRBD1. This CDR3 has 15 amino acids. Looked up from germline, CDR1 is SNHLY and CDR2 is FYNNEI. The V and J ends lost 6 bases and 2 bases, in that order; junction bases with no gene match: 5. The CDR3 is CASREDRANTGELFF. The CDR3 DNA follows: TGTGCCAGCAGAGAGGACAGGGCAAACACCGGGGAGCTGTTTTTT.

As concerns this clone: Possible read error: a much larger clone is one base away. The rearrangement links TRBV2 to TRBJ1-2; TRBD1 matches at 7 bases. Per the germline V gene, CDR1 is SNHLY and CDR2 is FYNNEI. This CDR3 is 13 amino acids long. Trimming took 3 bases from V and 2 from J; bases not matched to a gene: 0. The CDR3 spells CASSETGNYGYTF. CDR3 nucleotides: TGTGCCAGCAGTGAGACAGGGAACTATGGCTACACCTTC.

This sequence joins TRBV2 and TRBJ1-6; D is uncertain. The germline V gene has CDR1 SNHLY and CDR2 FYNNEI. V gave up 8 bases and J gave up 5 bases, with 16 bases separating them. The CDR3 consists of 15 residues. CDR3 loop: CASGKYQSNNSPLHF. The DNA of the CDR3 is TGTGCCAGCGGGAAATATCAATCTAATAATTCACCCCTCCACTTT.

This rearrangement joins TRBV2 to TRBJ2-1; 8 bases map to TRBD2. CDR1 SNHLY and CDR2 FYNNEI come from the germline V gene. This CDR3 contains 13 residues. The V segment lost 10 bases and the J segment 8 bases; nucleotides outside the gene matches: 10. CDR3 coding DNA: TGTGCCACCGGGAGGGTTGAGTGGCATGAGCAGTTCTTC. Its protein is CATGRVEWHEQFF.